This T cell receptor beta chain stems from a study of blood T cells in healthy people across ages. V was pared by 6 bases and J by 7 bases, with 6 bases of the junction left unmatched. This CDR3 has 13 residues. In germline, CDR1 is SGHRS, CDR2 YFSETQ. This clonotype has a handful of counts. Primers used in a second PCR of roughly 7 to 12 cycles were a sample-barcoded 5' primer and a J-beta primer mix. TCRdb itself ran the 5' RACE reads through MiXCR, one entry per CDR3 protein. The sample lists about 570,000 distinct CDR3 sequences; roughly 29% were seen once. Sequencing was carried out using blood. The TCR comes from a woman aged 70-85 years in good health. The V call is TRBV5-1, the J call TRBJ2-5; 10 bases fit TRBD2. This CDR3 is CASTAGGPVTQYF. The CDR3 region has the DNA TGCGCCAGCACAGCGGGGGGGCCGGTGACCCAGTACTTC. Full variable domain (rest looked up from reference TRBV5-1 and TRBJ2-5): KAGVTQTPRYLIKTRGQQVTLSCSPISGHRSVSWYQQTPGQGLQFLFEYFSETQRNKGNFPGRFSGRQFSNSRSEMNVSTLELGDSALYLCASTAGGPVTQYFGPGTRLLVL.